A single sample gave rise to the 8 T cell receptor beta chains below, sequenced in a study of T cell changes during pregnancy in multiple sclerosis. Profiling relied on immunoSEQ multiplex PCR, and the TCRdb table lists in-frame clones only, not all of them. The sample holds about 84,000 clones, about 94% seen once. Specimen: peripheral blood, collected in the third trimester of pregnancy. These receptors originate from a female donor with multiple sclerosis, enrolled in a pregnancy study.

This chain links TRBV30 with TRBJ1-4, with 7 positions matching TRBD1. The CDR3 spans 14 residues. Looked up from germline, CDR1 is GTSNPN and CDR2 is SVGIG (reference sequence). Unmatched junction bases numbered 8, after V lost 3 bases and J lost 7 bases. The CDR3: CAWRTQGVGEKLFF. In DNA, the CDR3 is TGTGCCTGGAGGACCCAGGGGGTTGGTGAAAAACTGTTTTTT.

The chain links TRBV28 to TRBJ1-4; a weak D match, TRBD1 (5 bases). The V end was cut by 7 bases, the J end by 5 bases, with 17 bases between. This CDR3 region has 15 residues. Per germline, CDR1 MDHEN and CDR2 SYDVKM. DNA of the CDR3: TGTGCCAGCATGAACTACAGGTCCACAAATGAAAAACTGTTTTTT. This encodes CASMNYRSTNEKLFF.

The chain links TRBV5-6 to TRBJ2-1; the match to TRBD2 covers 7 bases. CDR1 and CDR2 (germline): SGHDT, YYEEEE. The CDR3 totals 12 residues. V shed 0 bases, J shed 9 bases, and the junction held 0 bases outside the gene matches. CDR3 sequence reads: CASSLGGSEQFF. In nucleotides, the CDR3 is TGTGCCAGCAGCTTGGGCGGGAGTGAGCAGTTCTTC. The full variable domain, in which reference TRBV5-6 and TRBJ2-1 provide the parts outside the CDR3, is DAGVTQSPTHLIKTRGQQVTLRCSPKSGHDTVSWYQQALGQGPQFIFQYYEEEERQRGNFPDRFSGHQFPNYSSELNVNALLLGDSALYLCASSLGGSEQFFGPGTRLTVL.

V is TRBV4-1 and J is TRBJ2-1; D might be TRBD1 (5 bases). This CDR3 has 13 amino acids. In germline, CDR1 is MGHRA, CDR2 YSYEKL. The V gene lost 0 bases and the J gene lost 9 bases, with 9 bases spanning the gap. The DNA for the CDR3 is TGCGCCAGCAGCCAAGAAAAGGGGCCTGAGCAGTTCTTC. This translates into CASSQEKGPEQFF.

The chain employs TRBV10-2 and TRBJ2-3; no firm D call. The CDR3 is made up of 12 amino acids. V lost 1 base and J 7 bases, leaving 6 bases between the germline ends. The germline CDR1 and CDR2 sequences are WSHSY and SAAADI. CDR3 residues: CASSEFSNTQYF. The CDR3 nucleotides read TGCGCCAGCAGTGAGTTTTCCAATACGCAGTATTTT.

The V and J genes are TRBV4-2 and TRBJ1-4; D remains ambiguous. The CDR3 runs to 14 residues. CDR1 and CDR2 (germline): LGHNA, YNFKEQ. Trimming pared 0 bases from V and 7 bases from J, leaving 9 bases between. The CDR3 is CASSQELASEKLFF. In DNA, the CDR3 is TGTGCCAGCAGCCAAGAACTAGCAAGTGAAAAACTGTTTTTT.

To note about this clone: Within the sample, other DNA sequences also encode this same CDR3. The V gene is TRBV6-1, the J gene TRBJ1-1; D is unresolved. V was trimmed by 0 bases and J by 5 bases, leaving 7 bases between them. Germline V CDR1 and CDR2: MNHNS, SASEGT. CDR3 length: 13 residues. In DNA, the CDR3 is TGTGCCAGCAGTGAAGCGCGGGGTACTGAAGCTTTCTTT. This gives the protein CASSEARGTEAFF.

The rearrangement joins TRBV6-1 to TRBJ2-1; possible D gene TRBD2, 6 bases. Germline V CDR1 and CDR2: MNHNS, SASEGT. The length of the CDR3 is 13 residues. V lost 7 bases and J 6 bases, leaving 13 bases between the germline ends. CDR3 in amino acids: CASTVGGVNEQFF. The CDR3 DNA is TGTGCCAGCACCGTGGGGGGAGTCAATGAGCAGTTCTTC.